This entry lists 9 T cell receptor beta chains sequenced from one sample in a study of blood T cell repertoires in COVID-19. Assay: immunoSEQ multiplex PCR; the TCRdb copy retains only in-frame clones and omits some. The sample holds under 350,000 clones, roughly 89% seen once. The sequenced sample consisted of peripheral blood. These receptors all stem from a man in his forties with acute or convalescent COVID-19.

The genes are TRBV28 and TRBJ2-7; a possible D gene is TRBD2 (5 bases). The germline V gene encodes CDR1 MDHEN and CDR2 SYDVKM. There are 15 residues in the CDR3. Trimming pared 4 bases from V and 3 bases from J, leaving 16 bases between. DNA of the CDR3: TGTGCCAGCAGTTCCACTCGGACTCAATACTACGAGCAGTACTTC. Translated, it gives CASSSTRTQYYEQYF. Full variable domain (remainder filled in from reference TRBV28 and TRBJ2-7): DVKVTQSSRYLVKRTGEKVFLECVQDMDHENMFWYRQDPGLGLRLIYFSYDVKMKEKGDIPEGYSVSREKKERFSLILESASTNQTSMYLCASSSTRTQYYEQYFGPGTRLTVT.

The rearrangement links TRBV29-1 to TRBJ2-7; 9 bases align to TRBD1. J gave up 5 bases and V 3 bases, and 2 bases lay outside the gene matches. CDR3 size: 12 residues. Germline CDR1 SQVTM, CDR2 ANQGSEA. The CDR3 coding sequence is TGCAGCGTTGAGACAGGGGGTCACGAGCAGTACTTC. Amino acids: CSVETGGHEQYF.

V and J are TRBV9 and TRBJ1-2; D might be TRBD1 (5 bases). The ends were cut back, 2 bases at V and 4 bases at J, with 12 bases in the middle. CDR1 SGDLS and CDR2 YYNGEE come from the germline V gene. The CDR3 covers 14 residues. Here the CDR3 reads CASSVDMGGYGYTF. Written as DNA, the CDR3 is TGTGCCAGCAGCGTTGACATGGGGGGCTATGGCTACACCTTC.

This chain uses TRBV19 with TRBJ1-2; no reliable D call. This CDR3 has 16 residues. CDR1 is LNHDA and CDR2 is SQIVND in the germline V gene (reference sequence). Trimming took off 5 bases at V and 0 bases at J, with 16 bases between the two ends. The CDR3 sequence is CASSPRSSGTNYGYTF. The CDR3 DNA reads TGTGCCAGTAGTCCTCGCTCCTCGGGTACTAACTATGGCTACACCTTC.

This chain connects TRBV4-2 to TRBJ2-7; D possibly corresponds to TRBD2 (7 bases). CDR3 length equals 14 residues. Trimming shortened V by 3 bases and J by 5 bases, and 14 bases separated the two germline ends. The germline gives CDR1 LGHNA, CDR2 YNFKEQ. This CDR3 reads CASSQRGGSHEQYF. The CDR3 coding sequence is TGTGCCAGCAGCCAGAGGGGGGGGTCCCACGAGCAGTACTTC.

The chain couples TRBV5-6 to TRBJ2-7; no definite D call. Trimming took 9 bases from V and 6 from J, leaving 22 bases between them. This CDR3 is 14 amino acids long. CDR1 and CDR2 from the germline V gene are SGHDT and YYEEEE. CDR3 DNA sequence: TGTGCCACAAGTTGGCAGGCTGCCGCTCGCGAGCAGTACTTC. Its translation is CATSWQAAAREQYF.

The chain joins TRBV3-1 (or the pseudogene TRBV3-2) to TRBJ1-2; D is undetermined. The CDR3 is 15 residues long. With 1 base removed from V and 1 base from J, the gap between germline ends came to 10 bases. Germline loops: CDR1 LGHDT, CDR2 YNNKEL (reference sequence). CDR3 sequence: CASSQGTPVNYGYTF. The CDR3 bases are TGTGCCAGCAGCCAAGGCACTCCTGTTAACTATGGCTACACCTTC.

This chain connects TRBV5-8 to TRBJ2-7; the match to TRBD1 covers 10 bases. CDR3 length: 14 residues. The germline V gene has CDR1 SGHTS and CDR2 YDEGEE. J lost 6 bases, V lost 4 bases, and 7 bases had no gene match. CDR3: CASSQRTGGAEQYF. DNA of the CDR3: TGTGCCAGCAGCCAGAGGACAGGGGGAGCCGAGCAGTACTTC.

The chain uses TRBV2 and TRBJ1-2; D not resolved. The V and J ends lost 3 bases and 4 bases respectively, with 12 bases between them. In germline, CDR1 is SNHLY, CDR2 FYNNEI. This CDR3 is built from 14 residues. CDR3 sequence reads: CASSDLRGGYGYTF. The CDR3 DNA reads TGTGCCAGCAGTGACCTCCGGGGTGGCTATGGCTACACCTTC.